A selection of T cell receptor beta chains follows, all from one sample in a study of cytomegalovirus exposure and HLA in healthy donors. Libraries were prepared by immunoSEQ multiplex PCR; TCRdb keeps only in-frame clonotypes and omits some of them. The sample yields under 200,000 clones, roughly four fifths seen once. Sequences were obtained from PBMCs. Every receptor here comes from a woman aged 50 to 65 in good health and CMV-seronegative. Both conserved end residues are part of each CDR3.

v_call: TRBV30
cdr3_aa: CAWSGFAGALVRTDTQYF

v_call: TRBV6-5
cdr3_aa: CASSYSTGIRYTEAFF

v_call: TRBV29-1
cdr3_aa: CSAIGGPNTGELFF

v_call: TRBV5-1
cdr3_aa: CASSLATGQETQYF

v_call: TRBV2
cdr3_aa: CASSEEAGNEKLFF

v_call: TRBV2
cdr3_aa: CASTGTMGVEQYF

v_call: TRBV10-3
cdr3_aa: CAISVSSGSNQETQYF

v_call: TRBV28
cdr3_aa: CASTSGVGGSNQPQHF

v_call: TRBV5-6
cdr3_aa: CASRGWTEENYGYTF

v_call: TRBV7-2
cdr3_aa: CASSFGGAGQETQYF

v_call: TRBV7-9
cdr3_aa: CASSLDRGSYGYTF

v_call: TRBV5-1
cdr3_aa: CASSVLGTGVGDTQYF

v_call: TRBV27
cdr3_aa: CASSPTGSYNSPLHF

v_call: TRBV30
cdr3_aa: CAWSDEEHEAFF

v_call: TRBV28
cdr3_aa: CASSASGTPCEQYF

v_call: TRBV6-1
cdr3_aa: CASSAARATEAFF

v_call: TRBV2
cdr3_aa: CASSETSGNYYEQYF

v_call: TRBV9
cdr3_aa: CASSVGGDAGELFF

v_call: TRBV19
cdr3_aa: CASSIAHDRGQETQYF

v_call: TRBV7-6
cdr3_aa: CASSLTRPQGLYEQYF

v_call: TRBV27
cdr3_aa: CASPWMRGGRLVPDTQYF

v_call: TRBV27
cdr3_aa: CASSRGPGQSNEKLFF

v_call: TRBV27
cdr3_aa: CASSLGQPAYNEQFF

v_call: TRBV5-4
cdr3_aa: CASSSLGLASNEQYF

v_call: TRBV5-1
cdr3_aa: CASSSPPVRDTQYF

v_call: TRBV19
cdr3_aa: CASKLSGSGNTIYF

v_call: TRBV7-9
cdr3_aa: CASSPGTGPHQPQHF

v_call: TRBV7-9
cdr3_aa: CASSSRDRSDEQYF

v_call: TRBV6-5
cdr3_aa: CASSWGLPYEQYF

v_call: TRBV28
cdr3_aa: CASSLLTGGEGYTF

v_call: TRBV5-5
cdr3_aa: CASSWSGQGNTEAFF

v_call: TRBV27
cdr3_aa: CASSLDSGNEQFF

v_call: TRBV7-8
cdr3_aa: CASSFEREYYEQYF

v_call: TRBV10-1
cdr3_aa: CASSDSGRDTGELFF

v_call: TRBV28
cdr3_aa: CASSLTGGTDTQYF

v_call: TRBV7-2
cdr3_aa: CASSRGLSSYNEQFF

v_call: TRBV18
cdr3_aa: CASSPILDEQYF

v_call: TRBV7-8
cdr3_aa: CASSFWSSGEGEQYF

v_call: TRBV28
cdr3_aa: CASSLLSTDTQYF

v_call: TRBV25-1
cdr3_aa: CASSRTHYEQYF

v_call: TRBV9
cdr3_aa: CASSSLSTNEKLFF

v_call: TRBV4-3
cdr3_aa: CASSQDNRQPQHF